Many counts were recorded for the clone carrying this T cell receptor beta chain. For the diagnoses, clinical symptoms, serum thyroxine and TRAb, thyroid ultrasound and orbital computed tomography were used. PBMCs were obtained from 10 ml fresh peripheral blood. The data derive from a study of T cells in Graves' hyperthyroidism and ophthalmopathy. The investigators amplified TCR beta CDR3 regions from RNA transcripts. First-round RT-PCR of the TCR CDR3 relied on the HTBI primer set. Via MiXCR, TCRdb re-called the multiplex PCR reads, giving one row per CDR3 protein. The table shows 250,000 to 300,000 distinct CDR3 sequences, with roughly 13% occurring only once. Trimming stripped 3 bases from V and 8 bases from J, with 7 bases between. Germline assignment: CDR1 KGHDR and CDR2 SFDVKD. The CDR3 totals 12 residues.

This TCR was sampled from a woman between 40 and 50 years old with Graves' hyperthyroidism. The material sequenced was blood. J is TRBJ2-1 and V is TRBV24-1; D may be TRBD2 (5 bases). This CDR3 reads CATSDRGYEQFF. CDR3 DNA sequence: TGTGCCACCAGTGATCGGGGTTATGAGCAGTTCTTC.